The 20 T cell receptor beta chains given below trace back to one sample, sequenced in a study of cytomegalovirus exposure and HLA in healthy donors. Assay used: immunoSEQ multiplex PCR; TCRdb lists only in-frame clones, some missing. Among 150,000 to 200,000 clones, approximately 86% were seen once, and the ten largest hold around 7.2%. Input material: PBMCs. The source is a man younger than 45 in good health and CMV-seropositive.

J is TRBJ1-1 and V is TRBV27; D is perhaps TRBD1 (5 bases). The V end was cut by 5 bases, the J end by 5 bases, with 12 bases between. The CDR3 is 13 amino acids. Germline values: CDR1 MNHEY, CDR2 SMNVEV (reference sequence). CDR3 loop: CASSLTGLTEAFF. Written as DNA, the CDR3 is TGTGCCAGCAGTCTCACAGGCTTGACTGAAGCTTTCTTT.

The V and J genes are TRBV6-4 and TRBJ1-2, with D possibly matching TRBD1 (5 bases). The CDR3 consists of 14 residues. From germline, CDR1 is MRHNA and CDR2 SNTAGT. V was pared by 3 bases and J by 4 bases, with 12 bases between. In nucleotides, the CDR3 is TGTGCCAGCAGTGAGGGTGGGGGAAGCTATGGCTACACCTTC. It yields the protein CASSEGGGSYGYTF.

The rearrangement links TRBV7-2 to TRBJ2-1, with 14 positions matching TRBD2. The J segment lost 1 base and the V segment lost 1 base, leaving 0 bases of the junction unmatched. The CDR3 runs to 17 residues. The V gene's germline CDR1 is SGHTA and CDR2 FQGNSA. CDR3 sequence reads: CASSLGTSGRSYNEQFF. The CDR3 DNA is TGTGCCAGCAGCTTAGGGACTAGCGGGAGGTCCTACAATGAGCAGTTCTTC.

As for this clone: An end of the junction differs from the germline gene, which may be a read error. This chain joins TRBV6-6 and TRBJ2-7; 7 nucleotides align to TRBD1. CDR1 and CDR2 from the germline V gene are MNHNY and SVGAGI (reference sequence). The CDR3 spans 14 residues. DNA of the CDR3: TGTGCCAGCACCCCCGGGGACAGATCCTCCGAGCAGTACTTC. The encoded protein is CASTPGDRSSEQYF.

This clone was picked up one time. J is TRBJ2-7 and V is TRBV7-9, with no clear D. With 5 bases removed from V and 3 bases from J, the gap between germline ends came to 17 bases. This CDR3 region has 15 residues. CDR1 is SEHNR, CDR2 FQNEAQ, per germline (reference sequence). Written as DNA, the CDR3 is TGTGCCAGCAGCCCCCAAGGACCGTTTGGCTACGAGCAGTACTTC. Translating gives CASSPQGPFGYEQYF.

The sample holds one count of this clone. This sequence joins TRBV6-5 and TRBJ2-7, with TRBD1 identical over 9 bases. The CDR3 covers 14 residues. Trimming took 6 bases from V and 6 from J; bases not matched to a gene: 9. CDR1 and CDR2 (germline): MNHEY, SVGAGI. The CDR3 reads CASSRGQGVSEQYF. The CDR3 nucleotides are TGTGCCAGCAGCCGGGGACAGGGCGTGAGCGAGCAGTACTTC.

J is TRBJ1-5 and V is TRBV7-3; D may be TRBD1 (5 bases). The germline V and J ends were trimmed by 5 bases and 7 bases, with 15 bases remaining between them. The length of the CDR3 is 14 residues. CDR1 SGHTA and CDR2 FQGTGA come from the germline V gene. Here the CDR3 reads CASSTRRGDQPQHF. The DNA for the CDR3 is TGTGCCAGCAGCACCAGAAGGGGCGACCAGCCCCAGCATTTT.

The chain uses TRBV19 and TRBJ1-1; maybe TRBD1 (6 bases). The CDR3 contains 16 residues. Germline CDR1 and CDR2: LNHDA and SQIVND (reference sequence). V was pared by 7 bases and J by 1 base, with 19 bases between. Here the CDR3 DNA reads TGTGCCAGTACCACTGGGCAGGGACACCCGAACACTGAAGCTTTCTTT. Its protein product is CASTTGQGHPNTEAFF.

This clone showed up just a few times. This chain uses TRBV7-2 with TRBJ2-1; 11 nucleotides match TRBD2. Germline trimming cut 5 bases from V and 5 bases from J; bases unmatched to any gene: 8. CDR1 and CDR2 from the germline V gene are SGHTA and FQGNSA. This CDR3 comprises 16 residues. The CDR3 DNA sequence: TGTGCCAGCAGCCGTCGACTAGCGGGGAGACACAATGAGCAGTTCTTC. Translated, it gives CASSRRLAGRHNEQFF.

The rearrangement joins TRBV13 to TRBJ2-5; D is unclear. V was pared by 4 bases and J by 7 bases, with 16 bases between. CDR1 PRHDT and CDR2 FYEKMQ come from the germline V gene (reference sequence). The CDR3 has 14 residues. CDR3 region: CASSYPVTPGTQYF. CDR3 DNA: TGTGCCAGCAGCTACCCAGTTACGCCTGGGACCCAGTACTTC.

The chain recombines TRBV19 with TRBJ2-5; the match to TRBD2 covers 10 bases. The trim removed 4 bases at V and 5 bases at J, leaving 10 bases unmatched. Germline CDR1 reads LNHDA; CDR2 reads SQIVND (reference sequence). The CDR3 runs to 16 residues. CDR3 nucleotides: TGTGCCAGTAGTAGGCTAGCGGGAGTGTCGGGGGAGACCCAGTACTTC. Translated, it gives CASSRLAGVSGETQYF.

The rearrangement uses TRBV19 and TRBJ1-2; D call uncertain. Trimming stripped 4 bases from V and 4 bases from J, with 19 bases between. Germline V lookup: CDR1 LNHDA, CDR2 SQIVND (reference sequence). The length of the CDR3 is 16 residues. CDR3 DNA sequence: TGTGCCAGTAGTAACCCCTGGGCCCAGAGACCCTATGGCTACACCTTC. It codes for CASSNPWAQRPYGYTF.

The J gene is TRBJ2-7, the V gene TRBV28; 10 bases match TRBD2. CDR1 is MDHEN and CDR2 is SYDVKM in the germline V gene. The junction had 13 bases not matched to a gene; V was cut back by 5 bases and J by 6 bases. The CDR3 totals 16 residues. This chain's CDR3 is CASSTPDSGRAFEQYF. In DNA, the CDR3 is TGTGCCAGCAGTACACCTGACAGCGGGAGGGCCTTCGAGCAGTACTTC.

The chain employs TRBV6-1 and TRBJ2-2; D is unresolved. The length of the CDR3 is 13 residues. Looked up from germline, CDR1 is MNHNS and CDR2 is SASEGT. Trimming removed 4 bases from V and 2 bases from J, with 5 bases in between. CDR3 sequence: CASSGPNTGELFF. The CDR3 DNA reads TGTGCCAGCAGTGGACCCAACACCGGGGAGCTGTTTTTT.

This rearrangement joins TRBV6-1 to TRBJ1-1; 9 bases align to TRBD1. Trimming took 6 bases from V and 6 from J; bases not matched to a gene: 5. The CDR3 consists of 13 residues. The germline V gene encodes CDR1 MNHNS and CDR2 SASEGT. The CDR3 loop is CASRGQGTSEAFF. The DNA of the CDR3 is TGTGCCAGCAGAGGACAGGGGACATCTGAAGCTTTCTTT.

The chain has TRBV19 and TRBJ2-1; the D gene is possibly TRBD2 (5 bases). Germline CDR1 LNHDA, CDR2 SQIVND (reference sequence). The CDR3 length is 17 residues. Trimming pared 5 bases from V and 0 bases from J, leaving 17 bases between. The CDR3 loop is CASSSGVRGFSYNEQFF. CDR3 nucleotides: TGTGCCAGTAGTTCCGGGGTTCGAGGGTTCTCCTACAATGAGCAGTTCTTC.

The CDR3 loop reads CASSNAGQPNEKLFF. The CDR3 coding sequence is TGTGCCAGCAGCAATGCGGGACAGCCTAATGAAAAACTGTTTTTT. The chain links TRBV5-6 to TRBJ1-4; 7 bases align to TRBD1. The CDR3 consists of 15 residues. The trim removed 4 bases at V and 3 bases at J, leaving 6 bases unmatched. Germline lookup yields CDR1 SGHDT and CDR2 YYEEEE.

The chain combines TRBV30 with TRBJ1-5, with 7 nucleotides matching TRBD1. The V gene end was trimmed by 2 bases and the J gene end by 4 bases; junction bases not matched to a gene: 8. This CDR3 comprises 15 residues. Germline V gene sequence: CDR1 GTSNPN, CDR2 SVGIG (reference sequence). This CDR3 reads CAWSRDSASNQPQHF. The CDR3 DNA is TGTGCCTGGAGTCGGGACAGCGCTTCAAATCAGCCCCAGCATTTT.

The chain combines TRBV6-6 with TRBJ1-2, with D unresolved. This CDR3 comprises 15 residues. Germline-derived CDR1 and CDR2 are MNHNY and SVGAGI (reference sequence). Trimming pared 2 bases from V and 3 bases from J, leaving 13 bases between. The DNA of the CDR3 is TGTGCCAGCAGTTACCCCCCATGGCGGGACTATGGCTACACCTTC. Its protein product is CASSYPPWRDYGYTF.

The rearrangement links TRBV6-6 to TRBJ1-6, with 10 bases matching TRBD1. The germline CDR1 and CDR2 sequences are MNHNY and SVGAGI (reference sequence). V was clipped by 2 bases and J by 14 bases; unmatched bases: 12. The CDR3 loop spans 16 amino acids. The CDR3 sequence is CASSYLRDRGNPALHF. The CDR3 DNA reads TGTGCCAGCAGTTACCTACGGGACAGGGGAAATCCGGCCCTCCACTTT.